This T cell receptor beta chain was profiled in a study of T-cell memory formation after mild COVID-19. Study results and limitations: Of the contracting clones, CD4+ ones lay mainly in CM and EM, and CD8+ ones in EMRA.

With V trimmed by 4 bases and J by 4 bases, 9 bases remained unmatched. The CDR3 sequence is 15 residues long. The germline gives CDR1 SGHDN, CDR2 FVKESK. TCRdb analysed the 5' RACE reads with MiXCR anew, one entry per CDR3 protein. The sample holds about 140,000 distinct CDR3 sequences; 13% to 15% are singletons and the top ten take about 26%. In the case of this clonotype: What it binds is unknown.

The sequenced material came from PBMCs or a T cell subset sorted from them (not recorded which). J is TRBJ1-2 and V is TRBV14; 7 bases fit TRBD1. The clonotype comes from an adult woman who had mild COVID-19 (a few samples of this study predate the infection). Cell type and time point are not known. CDR3 residues: CASSPTRTGTYGYTF. The CDR3 DNA sequence: TGTGCCAGCAGCCCAACCCGGACAGGTACCTATGGCTACACCTTC.